The 28 T cell receptor beta chains below were found in one sample sequenced in a study of CXCR3-negative and CXCR3-positive naive CD8 T cells. Libraries were UMI-labeled 5' RACE TRB cDNA. TCRdb reanalyzed the 5' RACE reads and collapses them to one entry per CDR3 protein, without DNA. This table lists about 58,000 distinct CDR3 sequences. The sequenced sample was naive CXCR3- CD8+ T cells from blood. Regarding subset: CD45RO-CCR7+CD27+CD95- naive CD8+ T cells lacking CXCR3 (TNR3-). These receptor sequences come from a human donor in good health. Some clones in this sample may be carry-over from other donors' samples.

CDR3: CSVAGGNSGANVLTF. The rearrangement joins TRBV29-1 to TRBJ2-6; as DNA is missing, the TRBD2 call by TCRdb cannot be tested. The germline gives CDR1 SQVTM, CDR2 ANQGSEA. This CDR3 is built from 15 residues.

The rearrangement joins TRBV29-1 to TRBJ2-7; the D gene TCRdb calls, TRBD2, cannot be checked with no DNA. The CDR3 is 12 residues long. CDR1 and CDR2 from the germline V gene are SQVTM and ANQGSEA. The CDR3 here is CSARGLAAEQYF.

The V gene is TRBV4-3, the J gene TRBJ2-7; with no DNA, the TCRdb D assignment of TRBD1 cannot be verified. Germline lookup yields CDR1 LGHNA and CDR2 YSLEER. The CDR3 has 14 residues. The CDR3 here is CASSSGTGSYEQYF.

The J gene is TRBJ2-5, the V gene TRBV6-2 or TRBV6-3; the D call of TRBD2 rests on TCRdb alone, since no DNA is present to check it. CDR3 length: 17 residues. Per germline, CDR1 MNHEY and CDR2 SVGEGT. Here the CDR3 reads CASSYGAGLAVGETQYF.

The V call is TRBV4-2, the J call TRBJ2-2; the D call of TRBD2 rests on TCRdb alone, since no DNA is present to check it. Germline V CDR1 and CDR2: LGHNA, YNFKEQ. The CDR3 runs to 20 residues. The CDR3 sequence is CASSLRDRTSGGVRTGELFF.

The chain combines TRBV6-6 with TRBJ2-7; TCRdb calls TRBD1, which cannot be checked without DNA. The CDR3 runs 14 residues. Germline CDR1 MNHNY, CDR2 SVGAGI (reference sequence). The CDR3 loop reads CASSTGTGGYEQYF.

The chain recombines TRBV5-4 with TRBJ2-7; TCRdb's D call of TRBD1 is untestable without DNA. Germline V lookup: CDR1 SGHNT, CDR2 YYREEE (reference sequence). This CDR3 comprises 13 residues. This CDR3 is CASSPPAGDEQYF.

The chain joins TRBV27 to TRBJ2-1; TCRdb's D call, TRBD2, is unchecked because there is no DNA. The CDR3 length is 14 residues. The germline gives CDR1 MNHEY, CDR2 SMNVEV (reference sequence). The CDR3: CASSFRSSGVEQFF.

This chain joins TRBV5-1 and TRBJ2-7; as DNA is missing, the TRBD1 call by TCRdb cannot be tested. Germline CDR1 SGHRS, CDR2 YFSETQ. CDR3 length: 15 residues. Here the CDR3 reads CASSFKGRGPYEQYF.

V usage is TRBV29-1 and J usage is TRBJ2-2; TCRdb names TRBD2, which stays unverified in the absence of DNA. Germline V gives CDR1 SQVTM, CDR2 ANQGSEA. The CDR3 covers 12 residues. The CDR3 spells CSVAGGPGELFF.

The rearrangement uses TRBV11-2 and TRBJ1-1. CDR1 and CDR2 from the germline V gene are SGHAT and FQNNGV. This CDR3 contains 13 residues. The CDR3 reads CANSLGRALEAFF.

V gene TRBV6-4 combines with J gene TRBJ2-3; the D call of TRBD2 rests on TCRdb alone, since no DNA is present to check it. Germline-derived CDR1 and CDR2 are MRHNA and SNTAGT. The CDR3 is 14 amino acids. Here the CDR3 reads CASSGTSGTDTQYF.

J is TRBJ2-7 and V is TRBV11-2; absent DNA, TCRdb's TRBD2 call cannot be checked. The CDR3 length is 17 residues. CDR1 is SGHAT and CDR2 is FQNNGV in the germline V gene. The CDR3 reads CASSLEGFGRAVSEQYF.

The rearrangement joins TRBV6-4 to TRBJ2-1; checking the TCRdb D call of TRBD1 is not possible without DNA. Germline-derived CDR1 and CDR2 are MRHNA and SNTAGT. This CDR3 comprises 14 residues. The CDR3 sequence: CASSDPAQGNEQFF.

V is TRBV6-4 and J is TRBJ2-1; TCRdb outputs TRBD2, but without DNA this stays unchecked. Germline CDR1 and CDR2: MRHNA and SNTAGT. CDR3 length equals 15 residues. CDR3 region: CASSDSGGAYNEQFF.

The chain couples TRBV7-3 to TRBJ2-1; TCRdb calls TRBD1, which cannot be checked without DNA. CDR3 size: 17 residues. CDR1 and CDR2 (germline): SGHTA, FQGTGA. The CDR3 is CASSLIPYQGVNNEQFF. The variable domain in full, completed from reference TRBV7-3 and TRBJ2-1, reads GAGVSQTPSNKVTEKGKYVELRCDPISGHTALYWYRQSLGQGPEFLIYFQGTGAADDSGLPNDRFFAVRPEGSVSTLKIQRTERGDSAVYLCASSLIPYQGVNNEQFFGPGTRLTVL.

The rearrangement uses TRBV7-2 and TRBJ2-1; the D call from TCRdb, TRBD2, cannot be confirmed without DNA. The length of the CDR3 is 14 residues. The germline V gene encodes CDR1 SGHTA and CDR2 FQGNSA. This CDR3 is CASSLITSYNEQFF.

This rearrangement joins TRBV6-5 to TRBJ2-5; TCRdb names TRBD1, which stays unverified in the absence of DNA. Per germline, CDR1 MNHEY and CDR2 SVGAGI. CDR3 length: 15 residues. The CDR3 spells CASSPGTGGQETQYF.

This chain joins TRBV5-1 and TRBJ1-5. The CDR3 runs 14 residues. From germline, CDR1 is SGHRS and CDR2 YFSETQ. The CDR3: CASSILDSNQPQHF. Full variable domain (missing parts from reference TRBV5-1 and TRBJ1-5): KAGVTQTPRYLIKTRGQQVTLSCSPISGHRSVSWYQQTPGQGLQFLFEYFSETQRNKGNFPGRFSGRQFSNSRSEMNVSTLELGDSALYLCASSILDSNQPQHFGDGTRLSIL.

The chain has TRBV29-1 and TRBJ1-2; TCRdb calls TRBD1, which cannot be checked without DNA. This CDR3 spans 14 amino acids. CDR1 is SQVTM and CDR2 is ANQGSEA in the germline V gene. CDR3 loop: CSVDGKGGTYGYTF.

The chain uses TRBV29-1 and TRBJ2-2. Germline loops: CDR1 SQVTM, CDR2 ANQGSEA. The CDR3 extends over 12 amino acids. The CDR3 is CSVEFLSGELFF.

The V and J genes are TRBV12-3 or TRBV12-4 and TRBJ2-7; as DNA is missing, the TRBD1 call by TCRdb cannot be tested. The CDR3 has 14 amino acids. CDR3 amino acids: CASRRGTGNHEQYF.

The CDR3 protein is CASSQAVAAYNEQFF. The V call is TRBV4-1, the J call TRBJ2-1; TCRdb's assignment of TRBD2 cannot be checked, as there is no DNA. The V gene's germline CDR1 is MGHRA and CDR2 YSYEKL. The CDR3 spans 15 residues.

This chain joins TRBV20-1 and TRBJ2-1; the TRBD2 assignment by TCRdb is unverifiable without DNA. The V gene's germline CDR1 is DFQATT and CDR2 SNEGSKA (reference sequence). This CDR3 region has 14 residues. The CDR3 protein is CSARVSGGPNEQFF.

This chain joins TRBV28 and TRBJ2-5; TCRdb proposes TRBD2, but this gene call is untestable without DNA. Germline CDR1 is MDHEN and CDR2 is SYDVKM. The CDR3 spans 15 residues. CDR3 loop: CASSLGASGSETQYF.

The genes are TRBV6-2 or TRBV6-3 and TRBJ2-1; without DNA, the TCRdb call of TRBD1 cannot be checked. Germline CDR1 is MNHEY and CDR2 is SVGEGT. The CDR3 has 18 residues. The CDR3 sequence: CASREDRDSGLGYNEQFF.

CDR3 loop: CASSPTGQTSSYNEQFF. The rearrangement links TRBV18 to TRBJ2-1; TCRdb picks TRBD1, but there is no DNA to check that call. Germline values: CDR1 KGHSH, CDR2 LQKENI. This CDR3 spans 17 amino acids.

J is TRBJ2-2 and V is TRBV6-2 or TRBV6-3. This CDR3 has 15 residues. CDR1 MNHEY and CDR2 SVGEGT come from the germline V gene. The CDR3 here is CASSYLGADTGELFF.